This T cell receptor beta chain was captured in a study of blood T cell repertoires in COVID-19. Trimming stripped 5 bases from V and 4 bases from J, with 15 bases between. The CDR3 is 14 residues long. Germline CDR1 SEHNR, CDR2 FQNEAQ (reference sequence). TCRdb keeps only in-frame clones here, not all; method: immunoSEQ multiplex PCR. This table holds 110,000 or so clones, 81% found once. The clonotype originates from a middle-aged man with acute or convalescent COVID-19. The chain combines TRBV7-9 with TRBJ2-7; a possible D gene is TRBD1 (6 bases). Source material: peripheral blood. Written as DNA, the CDR3 is TGTGCCAGCAGCGCTGACAGGACGGCATACGAGCAGTACTTC. This translates into CASSADRTAYEQYF. The full variable domain, in which reference TRBV7-9 and TRBJ2-7 provide the parts outside the CDR3, is DTGVSQNPRHKITKRGQNVTFRCDPISEHNRLYWYRQTLGQGPEFLTYFQNEAQLEKSRLLSDRFSAERPKGSFSTLEIQRTEQGDSAMYLCASSADRTAYEQYFGPGTRLTVT.